This T cell receptor (beta chain) was captured in a study of metastatic and nonmetastatic thyroid tumors. As for the study in general: Repertoire data that came from the blood and tumor or nodule tissue of malignant and benign thyroid patients were compared. Findings and limits, study-wide: It was reportedly found that TCR beta diversity was significantly higher in malignant thyroid tumors than in benign nodules, a difference seen in both blood and tumor samples.

None of the patients had undergone any treatment ahead of thyroid surgery. TCRdb reprocessed the PCR reads via MiXCR. This table has 89,000 or so clones, roughly 8.6% appearing once. CDR1 is MNHNS and CDR2 is SASEGT in the germline V gene. J was trimmed by 7 bases and V by 8 bases; bases with no gene match: 9. The CDR3 spans 14 residues. This clone was seen ten or more times. The target antigen is unknown. This receptor was obtained from a female donor with papillary thyroid cancer or a benign thyroid nodule (not recorded which). Some clones in this sample may be carry-over from other donors' samples. Sequenced sample: blood. This chain links TRBV6-1 with TRBJ1-5; 9 bases agree with TRBD1. The CDR3: CASGWTGDGQPQHF. In DNA, the CDR3 is TGTGCCAGCGGCTGGACAGGGGATGGGCAGCCCCAGCATTTT.